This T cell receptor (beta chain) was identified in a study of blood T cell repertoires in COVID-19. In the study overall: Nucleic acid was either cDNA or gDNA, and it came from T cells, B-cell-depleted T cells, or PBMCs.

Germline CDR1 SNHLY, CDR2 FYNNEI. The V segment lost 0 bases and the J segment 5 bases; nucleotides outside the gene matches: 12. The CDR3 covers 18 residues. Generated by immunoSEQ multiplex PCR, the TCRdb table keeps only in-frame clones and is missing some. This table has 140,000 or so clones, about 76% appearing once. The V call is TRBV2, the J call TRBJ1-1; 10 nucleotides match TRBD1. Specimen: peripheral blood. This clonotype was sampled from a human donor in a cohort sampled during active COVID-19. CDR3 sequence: CASSEARGQGTPGTEAFF. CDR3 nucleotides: TGTGCCAGCAGTGAAGCGCGGGGACAGGGGACCCCGGGGACTGAAGCTTTCTTT.